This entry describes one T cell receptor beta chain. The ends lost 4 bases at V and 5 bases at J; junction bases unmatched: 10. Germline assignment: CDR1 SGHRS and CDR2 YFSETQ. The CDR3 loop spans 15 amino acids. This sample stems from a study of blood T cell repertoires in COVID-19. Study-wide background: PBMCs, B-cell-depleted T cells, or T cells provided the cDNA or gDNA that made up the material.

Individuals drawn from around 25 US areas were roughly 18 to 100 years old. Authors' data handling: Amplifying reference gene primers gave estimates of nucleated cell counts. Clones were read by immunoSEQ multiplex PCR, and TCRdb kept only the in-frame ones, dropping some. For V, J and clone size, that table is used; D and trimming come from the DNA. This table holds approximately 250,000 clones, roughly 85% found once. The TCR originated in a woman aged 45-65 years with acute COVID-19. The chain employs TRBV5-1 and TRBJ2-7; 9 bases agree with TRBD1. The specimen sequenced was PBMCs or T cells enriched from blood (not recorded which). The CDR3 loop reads CASSATGTGTHEQYF. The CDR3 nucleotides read TGCGCCAGCAGCGCCACCGGGACAGGGACTCACGAGCAGTACTTC.